The next 32 T cell receptor beta chains were all read from a single sample in a study of identical twins. TCRdb re-analysed the 5' RACE reads in MiXCR, keeping a single row per CDR3 protein. Seen here are around 1.7 million distinct CDR3 sequences, around 33% observed once, and the top ten hold approximately 0.25%. The material sequenced was cord blood. These TCRs come from a newborn girl in good health.

Concerning this clonotype itself: A much more abundant neighbour one base away suggests this may be a read error. The rearrangement links TRBV28 to TRBJ2-1; 8 positions match TRBD1. The DNA end is a closer match to TRBJ2-7, so the J assignment may be wrong. The CDR3 sequence is 14 residues long. Germline loops: CDR1 MDHEN, CDR2 SYDVKM. CDR3 in amino acids: CACSLVGQGLEQYF. CDR3 coding DNA: TGTGCCTGCAGTTTGGTAGGACAGGGACTCGAGCAGTACTTC.

This clonotype has more than one count but fewer than ten. The V and J genes are TRBV20-1 and TRBJ1-1, with 12 nucleotides matching TRBD1. CDR1 is DFQATT and CDR2 is SNEGSKA in the germline V gene (reference sequence). V was pared by 5 bases and J by 5 bases, with 15 bases of the junction left unmatched. This CDR3 comprises 17 residues. CDR3 in DNA: TGCAGTGCTTGCCATAATACCGGGACAGGGGGCGTAACTGAAGCTTTCTTT. It translates to CSACHNTGTGGVTEAFF.

This clonotype was detected only a few times. V and J are TRBV6-6 and TRBJ1-4, with a tentative D call TRBD1 (5 bases). V was trimmed by 2 bases and J by 1 base, leaving 8 bases between them. The CDR3 extends over 15 amino acids. CDR1 is MNHNY and CDR2 is SVGAGI in the germline V gene (reference sequence). In DNA, the CDR3 is TGTGCCAGCAGTTACCCCAGGGTAACTAATGAAAAACTGTTTTTT. Its protein is CASSYPRVTNEKLFF.

The chain uses TRBV7-8 and TRBJ1-1; D unclear. The CDR3 is made up of 12 amino acids. Germline V gene lookup returns CDR1 SGHVS and CDR2 FQNEAQ. Trimming removed 7 bases from V and 4 bases from J, with 10 bases in between. CDR3 in amino acids: CASTISGTEAFF. The CDR3 region has the DNA TGTGCCAGCACCATTTCCGGCACTGAAGCTTTCTTT.

Points on this clonotype: A much larger clonotype is one base distant, so this may be a read error. The genes are TRBV29-1 and TRBJ2-1; D possibly corresponds to TRBD1 (5 bases). The germline V gene has CDR1 SQVTM and CDR2 ANQGSEA. The CDR3 has 14 residues. The CDR3 sequence: CSVGQGPLYNEQFF. The CDR3 nucleotides are TGCAGTGTGGGGCAAGGCCCCTTGTACAATGAGCAGTTCTTC.

This clonotype was counted only a few times. DNA of the CDR3: TGTGCCAGCAGTTTACGACAGTATACCCGACCCACTGAAGCTTTCTTT. Translating it yields CASSLRQYTRPTEAFF. The chain uses TRBV28 and TRBJ1-1; tentatively, D is TRBD1 (5 bases). V lost 2 bases and J 4 bases, leaving 17 bases between the germline ends. The germline V gene has CDR1 MDHEN and CDR2 SYDVKM. There are 16 residues in the CDR3.

This chain links TRBV7-8 with TRBJ2-4; 7 bases match TRBD2. TRBJ2-7 explains the end of the DNA better; the J call may be wrong. This CDR3 comprises 17 residues. Germline V gene lookup returns CDR1 SGHVS and CDR2 FQNEAQ. Here the CDR3 DNA reads TGTGCCAGCAGCCCTTCTGGCGGGGGAATCTCTTTTGTCGAGCAGTACTTC. It specifies CASSPSGGGISFVEQYF.

The J gene is TRBJ2-3, the V gene TRBV9, with a weak D call TRBD2 (6 bases). In germline, CDR1 is SGDLS, CDR2 YYNGEE. This CDR3 region has 13 residues. V lost 0 bases and J lost 8, with 10 bases in between. Here the CDR3 DNA reads TGTGCCAGCAGCGTAGTCGCAGCGGGTACGCAGTATTTT. It translates to CASSVVAAGTQYF.

The chain employs TRBV5-6 and TRBJ1-1, with 7 bases identical to TRBD1. V was clipped by 6 bases and J by 11 bases; unmatched bases: 10. There are 12 residues in the CDR3. Germline V CDR1 and CDR2: SGHDT, YYEEEE. CDR3 sequence (DNA): TGTGCCAGCATTGGGACAGCGGGGTCGGCTTTCTTT. Protein sequence: CASIGTAGSAFF.

This clonotype was observed a few times. The chain joins TRBV27 to TRBJ2-2; D uncertain. The CDR3 covers 15 residues. The germline V gene has CDR1 MNHEY and CDR2 SMNVEV (reference sequence). V was pared by 1 base and J by 2 bases, with 8 bases between. CDR3 nucleotide sequence: TGTGCCAGCAGTTTATTAACCCCCAACACCGGGGAGCTGTTTTTT. This gives the protein CASSLLTPNTGELFF.

This clonotype was picked up a small number of times. This chain connects TRBV5-1 to TRBJ2-5; the D gene is possibly TRBD2 (6 bases). The CDR3 sequence is 16 residues long. In germline, CDR1 is SGHRS, CDR2 YFSETQ. V was pared by 4 bases and J by 5 bases, with 21 bases between. The DNA for the CDR3 is TGCGCCAGCAGCCCCGGGCGACTAGGAGTAGGGGAGACCCAGTACTTC. It is translated as CASSPGRLGVGETQYF.

This clonotype was recorded once. V is TRBV4-2 and J is TRBJ2-3; a possible D gene is TRBD2 (6 bases). The germline CDR1 and CDR2 sequences are LGHNA and YNFKEQ. The CDR3 runs to 15 residues. The V end lost 5 bases, the J end lost 5 bases, and 17 bases lay between the germline ends. The CDR3 nucleotides read TGTGCCAGCAGCAGTGGGGACTCACGACGAGATACGCAGTATTTT. Protein product: CASSSGDSRRDTQYF.

This clonotype showed up just a few times. The J gene is TRBJ2-4, the V gene TRBV9; D is possibly TRBD2 (6 bases). CDR3 length: 16 residues. Per the germline V gene, CDR1 is SGDLS and CDR2 is YYNGEE. V lost 3 bases to trimming and J lost 0 bases, with 13 bases between them. In DNA, the CDR3 is TGTGCCAGCAGCGGCGGGAATGACCTAGCCAAAAACATTCAGTACTTC. It codes for CASSGGNDLAKNIQYF.

Comments on this clonotype: One end of the junction fails to match germline, which may point to a read error. The V gene is TRBV27, the J gene TRBJ2-3; D may be TRBD2 (6 bases). Germline-derived CDR1 and CDR2 are MNHEY and SMNVEV (reference sequence). The CDR3 has 16 amino acids. Here the CDR3 DNA reads TGCGCCAGCAGTTTATCACGGGGGATCGGCACAGATACGCAGTATTTT. It codes for CASSLSRGIGTDTQYF.

J is TRBJ2-2 and V is TRBV28; TRBD2 matches at 7 bases. With 7 bases clipped from V and 0 bases from J, the junction kept 5 bases outside the gene matches. CDR1 is MDHEN, CDR2 SYDVKM, per germline. The CDR3 spans 15 residues. The chain's CDR3 is CASIMSGTNTGELFF. The CDR3 DNA follows: TGTGCCAGCATCATGAGCGGGACGAACACCGGGGAGCTGTTTTTT.

This clonotype was seen a few times. The V and J genes are TRBV5-1 and TRBJ2-1, with D possibly being TRBD2 (6 bases). The V end was cut by 6 bases, the J end by 1 base, with 14 bases between. Germline lookup yields CDR1 SGHRS and CDR2 YFSETQ. This CDR3 contains 15 residues. This chain's CDR3 is CASNGGTRSYNEQFF. The CDR3 DNA reads as TGCGCCAGCAATGGCGGGACCAGGTCCTACAATGAGCAGTTCTTC.

This clonotype was seen a few times. The rearrangement links TRBV14 to TRBJ2-2; 8 bases fit TRBD1. Trimming cost V 3 bases and J 4 bases; bases outside gene matches: 4. Per germline, CDR1 SGHDN and CDR2 FVKESK. The CDR3 has 15 amino acids. Written as DNA, the CDR3 is TGTGCCAGCAGCCATCGACAGGGGCCCACCGGGGAGCTGTTTTTT. This codes for CASSHRQGPTGELFF.

Only a few counts were recorded for this clonotype. V gene TRBV9 combines with J gene TRBJ2-5, with no clear D. The CDR3 loop spans 14 amino acids. Between the trimmed V and J ends, which lost 0 bases and 1 base, there was a span of 7 bases. Germline V gene sequence: CDR1 SGDLS, CDR2 YYNGEE. For the CDR3, the DNA is TGTGCCAGCAGCGTAGAACTTCCCCAAGAGACCCAGTACTTC. Protein product: CASSVELPQETQYF.

This clonotype was seen repeatedly, ten times or more. This chain connects TRBV29-1 to TRBJ2-1, with 9 bases identical to TRBD2. The ends lost 8 bases at V and 4 bases at J; junction bases unmatched: 6. This CDR3 has 13 amino acids. Germline-derived CDR1 and CDR2 are SQVTM and ANQGSEA. The chain's CDR3 is CSLLAGVYNEQFF. Here the CDR3 DNA reads TGCAGCTTATTAGCGGGAGTGTACAATGAGCAGTTCTTC.

This clonotype showed up just a few times. The genes are TRBV7-8 and TRBJ2-1; 7 bases map to TRBD2. This CDR3 has 15 amino acids. The ends lost 0 bases at V and 6 bases at J; junction bases unmatched: 5. Germline CDR1 SGHVS, CDR2 FQNEAQ. The CDR3 region has the DNA TGTGCCAGCAGCTTAGCTGAGACTAGCTTCAATGAGCAGTTCTTC. Translating gives CASSLAETSFNEQFF.

V is TRBV28 and J is TRBJ1-4; D is ambiguous. The CDR3 has 11 residues. V was cut by 6 bases and J by 8 bases, with 7 bases left in between. Germline values: CDR1 MDHEN, CDR2 SYDVKM. CDR3 protein: CASRSDEKLFF. DNA of the CDR3: TGTGCCAGCAGATCGGACGAAAAACTGTTTTTT.

The gene calls are TRBV20-1 and TRBJ1-1; unclear D gene. Germline CDR1 is DFQATT and CDR2 is SNEGSKA (reference sequence). CDR3 size: 13 residues. V was cut by 2 bases and J by 1 base, with 8 bases left in between. CDR3 residues: CSARITENTEAFF. CDR3 nucleotide sequence: TGCAGTGCTAGAATTACAGAGAACACTGAAGCTTTCTTT.

The rearrangement uses TRBV24-1 and TRBJ2-1; 7 bases map to TRBD1. This CDR3 has 15 residues. The ends lost 3 bases at V and 6 bases at J; junction bases unmatched: 7. Germline assignment: CDR1 KGHDR and CDR2 SFDVKD. The CDR3 region is CATSDLGAGGNEQFF. Written as DNA, the CDR3 is TGTGCCACCAGTGATCTGGGGGCAGGGGGCAATGAGCAGTTCTTC.

V gene TRBV5-1 combines with J gene TRBJ2-5; TRBD1 aligns across 9 bases. Germline CDR1 is SGHRS and CDR2 is YFSETQ. V gave up 0 bases and J gave up 11 bases; unmatched junction bases: 11. This CDR3 has 15 residues. The CDR3 spells CASSLDTGGVDEQYF. The CDR3 coding sequence is TGCGCCAGCAGCTTGGATACAGGGGGCGTCGATGAGCAGTACTTC.

The V and J genes are TRBV11-2 and TRBJ2-7; 7 bases are a match to TRBD2. J was trimmed by 4 bases and V by 1 base; bases with no gene match: 7. Per the germline V gene, CDR1 is SGHAT and CDR2 is FQNNGV. The CDR3 has 15 residues. The CDR3 nucleotides read TGTGCCAGCAGCTTAGGGTGGCTAGCGGATTACGAGCAGTACTTC. This translates into CASSLGWLADYEQYF.

This clonotype was found a few times. The rearrangement uses TRBV25-1 and TRBJ2-7; tentatively, D is TRBD1 (6 bases). The CDR3 extends over 15 amino acids. Germline V gene lookup returns CDR1 MGHDK and CDR2 SYGVNS. The V gene lost 3 bases and the J gene lost 3 bases, with 15 bases spanning the gap. CDR3 region: CASSDYRRDIYEQYF. The CDR3 coding sequence is TGTGCCAGCAGTGATTACCGCCGGGACATCTACGAGCAGTACTTC.

V usage is TRBV12-3 or TRBV12-4 and J usage is TRBJ1-4, with a weak D call TRBD1 (5 bases). This CDR3 comprises 13 residues. V shed 6 bases and J shed 6 bases, with 11 bases lying between them. The CDR3 nucleotides are TGTGCCAGCAGCGAGGGAGGGGATGAAAAACTGTTTTTT. Protein sequence: CASSEGGDEKLFF.

The chain combines TRBV13 with TRBJ2-3; 10 positions match TRBD2. Germline CDR1 PRHDT, CDR2 FYEKMQ (reference sequence). The CDR3 runs to 15 residues. V lost 5 bases, J lost 6 bases, and 8 bases stayed unmatched. This CDR3 reads CASSPPAGGPDTQYF. CDR3 sequence (DNA): TGTGCCAGCAGCCCTCCAGCGGGAGGGCCGGATACGCAGTATTTT.

This chain connects TRBV27 to TRBJ2-7; 11 bases agree with TRBD2. The CDR3 extends over 17 amino acids. Looked up from germline, CDR1 is MNHEY and CDR2 is SMNVEV (reference sequence). Trimming cost V 2 bases and J 0 bases; bases outside gene matches: 6. The CDR3 bases are TGTGCCAGCAGTTTAACTAGCGGGAGTCTTAGCTCCTACGAGCAGTACTTC. Translating it yields CASSLTSGSLSSYEQYF.

This clonotype was seen only a few times. The chain uses TRBV5-6 and TRBJ2-3; unclear D gene. Germline values: CDR1 SGHDT, CDR2 YYEEEE. The CDR3 loop spans 13 amino acids. The V and J ends lost 0 bases and 5 bases respectively, with 7 bases between them. CDR3 sequence: CASSLVPGDTQYF. The CDR3 coding sequence is TGTGCCAGCAGCTTGGTTCCGGGAGATACGCAGTATTTT.

This clonotype was seen only a few times. This chain joins TRBV27 and TRBJ2-4, with D maybe TRBD2 (5 bases). The CDR3 is 12 amino acids. V was clipped by 9 bases and J by 13 bases, with 19 bases between them. Germline CDR1 and CDR2: MNHEY and SMNVEV (reference sequence). The CDR3 is CASSGGLGEQYF. CDR3 nucleotides: TGTGCCAGTAGTGGAGGTCTTGGGGAGCAGTACTTC.

This clonotype has only a few counts. The chain couples TRBV12-3 or TRBV12-4 to TRBJ2-5; maybe TRBD2 (6 bases). The CDR3 sequence is 13 residues long. The ends were cut back, 9 bases at V and 5 bases at J, with 16 bases in the middle. The CDR3 is CASGGVGGETQYF. The CDR3 DNA sequence: TGTGCCAGTGGAGGGGTTGGAGGGGAGACCCAGTACTTC.